These 30 T cell receptor delta chains share one sample of origin, sequenced in a study of Vδ1+ human thymocytes (dated by TCRdb to the late 2010s). These reads were obtained on an Illumina MiSeq. RNA was isolated using the RNeasy mini kit, and reverse transcription was performed with Superscript III. To generate the CDR3 amplicons, a multiplex PCR was run using pooled V-gene forward primers together with a constant-region reverse primer that carried Illumina adaptor overhangs. The public reads were reprocessed by TCRdb using CATT, and rows of matching DNA were later combined. The sample table records 80,000 or so delta-chain clones; about 35% of these occur just once. Over 0.2% of the sample belongs to the ten largest clones. The full study reports these points: In contrast to oligoclonal peripheral blood repertoires, thymic TRG and TRD repertoires appeared to be highly polyclonal with Gaussian CDR3 length distributions.

No cognate antigen is known for these TCRs. Sequencing used Vdelta1+ gamma-delta thymocytes from the thymus. The cell subset or site label, read with the paper, signifies: FACS-sorted CD3+ TCRalphabeta- TCRVdelta1+ TCRVdelta2- thymocytes. The source is a boy in the first two years of life who had congenital heart surgery.

V is TRDV1 and J is TRDJ1; TRDD3 matches 11 bases. Germline values: CDR1 TSWWSYY, CDR2 QGS. V was clipped by 5 bases and J by 0 bases; unmatched bases: 23. CDR3 length equals 22 residues. CDR3 sequence reads: CALGRLPVLGDIQGRNTDKLIF. In DNA form, the CDR3 reads TGTGCTCTTGGGCGTCTTCCGGTACTGGGGGATATTCAAGGCAGAAACACCGATAAACTCATCTTT.

The chain couples TRDV1 to TRDJ1; TRDD3 matches at 12 bases. This CDR3 contains 20 residues. Germline CDR1 and CDR2: TSWWSYY and QGS. V shed 3 bases, J shed 2 bases, and the junction held 16 bases outside the gene matches. The CDR3 DNA is TGTGCTCTTGGGGACCTAGCCTACCACTGGGGGATACAGAGGACCGATAAACTCATCTTT. Protein: CALGDLAYHWGIQRTDKLIF.

Regarding this clone: A clone one base away is much larger, so this may be a read error. Other DNA sequences in the same sample also yield this CDR3. The chain is built from TRDV2 and TRDJ1, with TRDD3 matching over 9 bases. Germline V lookup: CDR1 GEAIGNYY, CDR2 EKD. Unmatched junction bases numbered 21, after V lost 2 bases and J lost 0 bases. This CDR3 has 21 residues. The CDR3 nucleotides are TGTGCCTGTGACATCCACAGGGCCAACTCTCTGGGGGATCCATACACCGATAAACTCATCTTT. It yields the protein CACDIHRANSLGDPYTDKLIF.

J is TRDJ1 and V is TRDV1; possible D gene TRDD2, 5 bases. Looked up from germline, CDR1 is TSWWSYY and CDR2 is QGS. This CDR3 has 19 residues. The V end was cut by 5 bases, the J end by 1 base, with 26 bases between. CDR3 in DNA: TGTGCTCTTGGGAAAGAATGGTGGCTTCCCCAGGTCGGCACCGATAAACTCATCTTT. Translation: CALGKEWWLPQVGTDKLIF.

The V and J genes are TRDV1 and TRDJ1, with D tentatively TRDD2 (5 bases). The CDR3 spans 20 residues. Trimming removed 3 bases at V and 4 bases at J, with 30 bases between. The germline V gene encodes CDR1 TSWWSYY and CDR2 QGS. The CDR3 region is CALGDHFPPPMTKYIDKLIF. In DNA form, the CDR3 reads TGTGCTCTTGGGGACCACTTCCCGCCCCCCATGACAAAGTACATCGATAAACTCATCTTT.

The table lists this clone with a few counts. Other DNA sequences within the sample encode an identical CDR3. The chain combines TRDV1 with TRDJ1; either TRDD2 or TRDD3 may supply D (6 bases each). The CDR3 is made up of 23 amino acids. Between the trimmed V and J ends, which lost 2 bases and 3 bases, there was a span of 37 bases. Germline loops: CDR1 TSWWSYY, CDR2 QGS. CDR3 sequence: CALGEAVPLPLWGLTGLADKLIF. Written as DNA, the CDR3 is TGTGCTCTTGGGGAAGCCGTCCCGCTTCCTCTCTGGGGTCTGACTGGGCTCGCCGATAAACTCATCTTT.

V gene TRDV1 combines with J gene TRDJ1; the D gene is possibly TRDD2 (8 bases). Trimming took off 1 base at V and 4 bases at J, with 28 bases between the two ends. Germline CDR1 is TSWWSYY and CDR2 is QGS. The CDR3 covers 20 residues. CDR3 sequence reads: CALGERLPTGYQRISDKLIF. DNA of the CDR3: TGTGCTCTTGGGGAACGTCTTCCTACGGGATACCAACGAATAAGCGATAAACTCATCTTT.

The chain uses TRDV1 and TRDJ1; D tentatively fits TRDD2 or TRDD3 (5 bases each). The CDR3 has 23 amino acids. Germline-derived CDR1 and CDR2 are TSWWSYY and QGS. Between the trimmed V and J ends, which lost 4 bases and 7 bases, there was a span of 43 bases. CDR3 sequence: CALGVLRVHTHSAPYEALGKLIF. CDR3 nucleotide sequence: TGTGCTCTTGGGGTACTTCGCGTGCATACGCACAGTGCCCCCTACGAAGCGCTCGGTAAACTCATCTTT.

In regard to this clone: The sample has other DNA sequences that encode this CDR3 too. The chain is built from TRDV1 and TRDJ1; 12 bases map to TRDD3. V trimming: 4 bases; J trimming: 0 bases; junction bases outside the gene matches: 21. Germline CDR1 is TSWWSYY and CDR2 is QGS. The CDR3 totals 22 residues. CDR3 nucleotides: TGTGCTCTTGGGGCCGCGGCCGCCGACCTTTCTTACTGGGGGATACACACCGATAAACTCATCTTT. Encoded protein: CALGAAAADLSYWGIHTDKLIF.

Concerning this clone itself: Other nucleotide sequences in the sample specify the same CDR3. V is TRDV3 and J is TRDJ1, with unresolved D. Germline values: CDR1 TVYSNPD, CDR2 GDNSRS (reference sequence). The CDR3 extends over 9 amino acids. V was trimmed by 1 base and J by 9 bases, leaving 6 bases between them. The CDR3 nucleotides read TGTGCCTTTATGCTAGAACTCATCTTT. Amino acids: CAFMLELIF.

This sequence joins TRDV1 and TRDJ1, with D perhaps matching TRDD2 (5 bases). This CDR3 has 18 residues. The germline V gene encodes CDR1 TSWWSYY and CDR2 QGS. V was pared by 4 bases and J by 7 bases, with 28 bases between. The chain's CDR3 is CALGGNSFTGPGDGKLIF. The CDR3 DNA is TGTGCTCTTGGGGGCAATTCCTTTACCGGACCCGGCGATGGTAAACTCATCTTT.

This clone was counted between two and nine times. The V call is TRDV1, the J call TRDJ1; TRDD3 aligns across 7 bases. CDR3 size: 21 residues. Germline loops: CDR1 TSWWSYY, CDR2 QGS. The ends lost 4 bases at V and 0 bases at J; junction bases unmatched: 23. CDR3 region: CALGAHFPLGDPNKYTDKLIF. CDR3 coding DNA: TGTGCTCTTGGGGCCCATTTTCCTTTGGGGGACCCAAATAAGTACACCGATAAACTCATCTTT.

This clone came up a few times. V and J are TRDV1 and TRDJ1; 11 nucleotides match TRDD3. Germline CDR1 and CDR2: TSWWSYY and QGS. The trim removed 1 base at V and 0 bases at J, leaving 16 bases unmatched. The CDR3 length is 21 residues. CDR3 loop: CALGEPWSLWGILGYTDKLIF. The DNA of the CDR3 is TGTGCTCTTGGGGAACCCTGGTCCCTCTGGGGGATACTGGGGTACACCGATAAACTCATCTTT.

The J gene is TRDJ1, the V gene TRDV1; 12 nucleotides match TRDD3. This CDR3 contains 22 residues. Looked up from germline, CDR1 is TSWWSYY and CDR2 is QGS. J lost 2 bases, V lost 2 bases, and 21 bases had no gene match. The CDR3 DNA sequence: TGTGCTCTTGGGGAAAGTCTCCAGACTAACCTGTACTGGGGGATACTGACCGATAAACTCATCTTT. It encodes CALGESLQTNLYWGILTDKLIF.

J is TRDJ1 and V is TRDV1, with 8 bases aligning to TRDD3. The CDR3 contains 22 residues. V lost 4 bases, J lost 0 bases, and 25 bases stayed unmatched. Germline V gives CDR1 TSWWSYY, CDR2 QGS. CDR3 residues: CALGVSPYTGGVHKRYTDKLIF. The CDR3 DNA reads TGTGCTCTTGGGGTTTCCCCCTATACTGGGGGCGTCCATAAACGGTACACCGATAAACTCATCTTT.

This chain uses TRDV1 with TRDJ1; 8 nucleotides match TRDD2. The CDR3 is 20 amino acids. The germline V gene encodes CDR1 TSWWSYY and CDR2 QGS. V was clipped by 1 base and J by 0 bases; unmatched bases: 16. CDR3 in DNA: TGTGCTCTTGGGGAACCCACAGGCCTTCCTAAAGAAGGGTACACCGATAAACTCATCTTT. It yields the protein CALGEPTGLPKEGYTDKLIF.

This clone turned up a few times. The chain recombines TRDV1 with TRDJ1; 8 bases are shared with TRDD3. CDR3 length: 17 amino acids. The V and J ends lost 2 bases and 1 base, in that order; junction bases with no gene match: 9. Germline V lookup: CDR1 TSWWSYY, CDR2 QGS. The CDR3 reads CALGEVFRGIVTDKLIF. DNA of the CDR3: TGTGCTCTTGGGGAAGTATTTAGGGGGATAGTCACCGATAAACTCATCTTT.

This clone occurred once. The chain carries TRDV1 and TRDJ1; 8 nucleotides line up with TRDD3. CDR3 length equals 20 residues. The V gene's germline CDR1 is TSWWSYY and CDR2 QGS. With V trimmed by 4 bases and J by 1 base, 20 bases remained unmatched. CDR3 in amino acids: CALGVLRGIGGKGSTDKLIF. For the CDR3, the DNA is TGTGCTCTTGGGGTTTTGCGGGGGATAGGAGGAAAGGGGAGCACCGATAAACTCATCTTT.

The chain employs TRDV1 and TRDJ1, with D hard to call. The CDR3 extends over 17 amino acids. Germline V CDR1 and CDR2: TSWWSYY, QGS. V lost 4 bases, J lost 0 bases, and 18 bases lay in between. CDR3 coding DNA: TGTGCTCTTGGGGGAGGTGGTTGGTTTCCGTACACCGATAAACTCATCTTT. Translated: CALGGGGWFPYTDKLIF.

About this clone itself: The same CDR3 is also encoded by other DNA sequences in this sample. The chain joins TRDV1 to TRDJ1; the match to TRDD3 covers 7 bases. V was clipped by 0 bases and J by 2 bases; unmatched bases: 21. Per the germline V gene, CDR1 is TSWWSYY and CDR2 is QGS. The CDR3 is made up of 21 amino acids. This CDR3 reads CALGELPGRDTEPPLTDKLIF. The CDR3 DNA reads as TGTGCTCTTGGGGAACTTCCTGGGCGGGATACTGAACCTCCTTTGACCGATAAACTCATCTTT.

This chain joins TRDV1 and TRDJ1; 7 bases are a match to TRDD3. There are 17 residues in the CDR3. Per germline, CDR1 TSWWSYY and CDR2 QGS. Unmatched junction bases numbered 8, after V lost 0 bases and J lost 1 base. The CDR3 sequence: CALGELRKGDFTDKLIF. Written as DNA, the CDR3 is TGTGCTCTTGGGGAACTGAGAAAGGGGGATTTCACCGATAAACTCATCTTT.

Only a few counts were recorded for this clone. The V call is TRDV1, the J call TRDJ1, with TRDD3 as a possible D gene (5 bases). Germline V gene lookup returns CDR1 TSWWSYY and CDR2 QGS. This CDR3 is built from 23 residues. Between the trimmed V and J ends, which lost 1 base and 0 bases, there was a span of 33 bases. For the CDR3, the DNA is TGTGCTCTTGGGGAACCGGAAAATTCCGCCATTGTGGGGACCCGCCCATACACCGATAAACTCATCTTT. Translating it yields CALGEPENSAIVGTRPYTDKLIF.

V and J are TRDV1 and TRDJ1, with D perhaps matching TRDD3 (10 bases). CDR1 and CDR2 from the germline V gene are TSWWSYY and QGS. CDR3 length: 23 amino acids. V gave up 0 bases and J gave up 1 base, with 33 bases separating them. CDR3 sequence (DNA): TGTGCTCTTGGGGAACTTCGGAGCCTTCCTACGGCCCTGGGGGATATATGCACCGATAAACTCATCTTT. Translation gives CALGELRSLPTALGDICTDKLIF.

This clone turned up a few times. The V gene is TRDV2, the J gene TRDJ1; TRDD3 matches at 12 bases. Germline V gene lookup returns CDR1 GEAIGNYY and CDR2 EKD. Trimming removed 0 bases from V and 0 bases from J; junction bases left unmatched: 25. This CDR3 contains 24 residues. This CDR3 is CACDTFRRGSPLGDTVPYTDKLIF. In nucleotides, the CDR3 is TGTGCCTGTGACACCTTCCGGAGGGGTTCTCCCCTGGGGGATACGGTCCCGTACACCGATAAACTCATCTTT.

The chain is built from TRDV1 and TRDJ1, with TRDD3 as a possible D gene (5 bases). V dropped 3 bases and J dropped 4 bases, with 12 bases sitting between them. The CDR3 contains 14 residues. The germline V gene encodes CDR1 TSWWSYY and CDR2 QGS. The DNA for the CDR3 is TGTGCTCTTGGGGATACCCTCGGGGGCGATAAACTCATCTTT. It encodes CALGDTLGGDKLIF.

The rearrangement joins TRDV1 to TRDJ1, with 9 bases lining up with TRDD3. The CDR3 has 19 residues. From germline, CDR1 is TSWWSYY and CDR2 QGS. V lost 1 base and J lost 0; bases outside the gene matches: 12. The CDR3 bases are TGTGCTCTTGGGGAACGAGAAAAGGGGGATACTTCGTACACCGATAAACTCATCTTT. Translated, it gives CALGEREKGDTSYTDKLIF.

Worth noting for this clone: Other DNA sequences in the same sample also yield this CDR3. The chain recombines TRDV1 with TRDJ1, with D perhaps TRDD2 (6 bases). This CDR3 spans 16 amino acids. V was cut by 9 bases and J by 2 bases, with 22 bases left in between. Germline CDR1 is TSWWSYY and CDR2 is QGS. The CDR3 protein is CALKPSPAFFTDKLIF. The CDR3 DNA is TGTGCTCTGAAACCTTCCCCTGCTTTTTTTACCGATAAACTCATCTTT.

The table lists this clone with a few counts. The chain links TRDV1 to TRDJ1; 13 bases are a match to TRDD3. CDR3 length: 21 residues. Per germline, CDR1 TSWWSYY and CDR2 QGS. V shed 2 bases and J 2 bases; nucleotides not matched to a gene: 17. The CDR3 DNA reads as TGTGCTCTTGGGGAAAAGTCATATTTGACTGGGGGATACGTGGGAACCGATAAACTCATCTTT. This encodes CALGEKSYLTGGYVGTDKLIF.

The chain employs TRDV1 and TRDJ1; D unclear. Germline V lookup: CDR1 TSWWSYY, CDR2 QGS. CDR3 length: 18 amino acids. V lost 3 bases and J lost 0, with 20 bases in between. CDR3 in amino acids: CALGDLKGTVRYTDKLIF. CDR3 bases: TGTGCTCTTGGGGATCTTAAAGGTACCGTACGGTACACCGATAAACTCATCTTT.

A few counts support this clone. Different DNA sequences within this sample yield the same CDR3. The chain is built from TRDV1 and TRDJ1; D is uncertain. Per the germline V gene, CDR1 is TSWWSYY and CDR2 is QGS. V shed 2 bases and J shed 0 bases, with 7 bases lying between them. The CDR3 totals 14 residues. CDR3 bases: TGTGCTCTTGGGGAATGCTCGAACACCGATAAACTCATCTTT. It encodes CALGECSNTDKLIF.